The clone carrying this T cell receptor (beta chain) appeared once. Its specificity is not known. The sample belongs to a study of regulatory T cells. Notes on the study in general: Regulatory T cells from CD3G-deficient patients were less diverse than autologous conventional CD4+ cells and control regulatory cells.

Regulatory (CD25-high CD127-low) and conventional (CD25-low CD127-high) CD4+ T cells were sorted separately. V was trimmed by 4 bases and J by 4 bases, leaving 10 bases between them. The CDR3 extends over 13 amino acids. Germline V gene data show CDR1 as SGHVS and CDR2 as FNYEAQ. Amplification used 52 TRBV primers and 13 TRBJ primers. TCRdb's table, derived via immunoSEQ multiplex PCR, lists solely in-frame clones and lacks some. The sample includes some 3,100 clones, just under 95% of them seen just once. The sequence was obtained from a person aged 18 to 30 with CD3G deficiency. This sequence joins TRBV7-6 and TRBJ2-5; D is possibly TRBD2 (6 bases). Sequences were obtained from CD4+ Tregs sorted from blood. The CDR3 reads CASSSTRAETQYF. The CDR3 DNA follows: TGTGCCAGCAGCTCGACTAGGGCAGAGACCCAGTACTTC.